The 3 T cell receptor beta chains below all came from one sample that was sequenced in a study of PD-L1 blockade in urothelial cancer. Some clones are missing from TCRdb's copy, which holds only in-frame ones; the method was immunoSEQ multiplex PCR. In the table there are about 90,000 clones, 90% to 95% of which are singletons. Sequences were derived from PBMCs, sampled around atezolizumab (anti-PD-L1) treatment. All receptors derive from a man between 60 and 70 years old with urothelial cancer.

CDR3 coding DNA: TGTGCCAGCAGTACCTACAGGGGTCCTCAGGGTGGCTACACCTTC. Protein: CASSTYRGPQGGYTF. V is TRBV28 and J is TRBJ1-2, with 7 bases matching TRBD1. In germline, CDR1 is MDHEN, CDR2 SYDVKM. V was pared by 5 bases and J by 7 bases, with 13 bases of the junction left unmatched. This CDR3 contains 15 residues.

V is TRBV7-6 and J is TRBJ2-4; D may be TRBD2 (5 bases). The CDR3 runs to 21 residues. Trimming cost V 4 bases and J 8 bases, with 36 bases left between them. CDR1 and CDR2 from the germline V gene are SGHVS and FNYEAQ. CDR3 DNA: TGTGCCAGCAGCTCCCTCCCCAGCGGAGGTTATGGCGCTGGGAAGACGGACATTCAGTACTTC. The encoded protein is CASSSLPSGGYGAGKTDIQYF.

The rearrangement joins TRBV29-1 to TRBJ2-5; D remains ambiguous. The CDR3 loop spans 12 amino acids. Germline CDR1 reads SQVTM; CDR2 reads ANQGSEA. Trimming removed 3 bases at V and 5 bases at J, with 10 bases between. The CDR3 sequence: CSVEETPETQYF. CDR3 bases: TGCAGCGTTGAGGAGACTCCCGAGACCCAGTACTTC.